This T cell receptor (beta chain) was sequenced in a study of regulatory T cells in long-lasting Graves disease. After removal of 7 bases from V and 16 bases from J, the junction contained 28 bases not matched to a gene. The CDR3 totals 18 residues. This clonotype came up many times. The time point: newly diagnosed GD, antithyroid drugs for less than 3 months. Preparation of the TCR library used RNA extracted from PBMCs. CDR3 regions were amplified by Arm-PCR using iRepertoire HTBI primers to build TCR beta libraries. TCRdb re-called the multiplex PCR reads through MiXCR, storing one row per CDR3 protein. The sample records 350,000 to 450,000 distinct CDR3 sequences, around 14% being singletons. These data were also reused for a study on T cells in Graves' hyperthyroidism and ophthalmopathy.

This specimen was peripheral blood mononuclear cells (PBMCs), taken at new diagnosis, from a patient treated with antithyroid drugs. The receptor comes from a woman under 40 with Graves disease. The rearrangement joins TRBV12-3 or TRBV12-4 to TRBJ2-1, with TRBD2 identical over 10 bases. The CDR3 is CASTDSTWGDASGRGTFF. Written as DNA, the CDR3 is TGTGCCAGCACCGATTCAACCTGGGGCGATGCTAGCGGGAGAGGTACCTTCTTC.